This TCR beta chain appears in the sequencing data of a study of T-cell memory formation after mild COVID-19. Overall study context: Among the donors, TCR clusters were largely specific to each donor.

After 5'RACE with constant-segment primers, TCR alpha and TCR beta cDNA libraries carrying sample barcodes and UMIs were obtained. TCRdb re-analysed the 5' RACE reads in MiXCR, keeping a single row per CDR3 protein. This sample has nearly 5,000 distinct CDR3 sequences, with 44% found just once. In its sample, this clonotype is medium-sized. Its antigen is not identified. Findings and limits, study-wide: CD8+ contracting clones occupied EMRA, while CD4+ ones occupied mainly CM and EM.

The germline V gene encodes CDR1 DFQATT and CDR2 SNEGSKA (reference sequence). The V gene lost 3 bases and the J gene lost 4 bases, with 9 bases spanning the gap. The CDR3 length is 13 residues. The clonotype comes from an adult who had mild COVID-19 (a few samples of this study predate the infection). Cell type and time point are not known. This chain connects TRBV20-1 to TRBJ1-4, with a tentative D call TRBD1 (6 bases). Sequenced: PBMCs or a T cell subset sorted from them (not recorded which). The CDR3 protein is CSASSDSNEKLFF. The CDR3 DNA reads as TGCAGTGCTAGTTCGGACAGTAATGAAAAACTGTTTTTT.